These 32 T cell receptor beta chains were all obtained from the same sample, sequenced in a study of T cell repertoires in cytomegalovirus infection. Via MiXCR, TCRdb re-called the reads, giving one row per CDR3 protein. The table lists a few hundred thousand distinct CDR3 sequences, approximately 42% of them singletons. Antigen specificity for these receptors is unknown. The material sequenced was cultured PBMCs, taken from culture after CMV antigen stimulation. These receptors all come from a human donor in good health (CMV status not recorded). Some clones in this sample may be carry-over from other donors' samples.

The genes are TRBV7-2 and TRBJ2-1, with 14 bases that match TRBD2. Germline V gene lookup returns CDR1 SGHTA and CDR2 FQGNSA. The CDR3 has 17 residues. With V trimmed by 2 bases and J by 5 bases, 5 bases remained unmatched. Written as DNA, the CDR3 is TGTGCCAGCAGCTTATCGACTAGCGGGAGGGGCCACAATGAGCAGTTCTTC. Residues: CASSLSTSGRGHNEQFF.

V gene TRBV2 combines with J gene TRBJ1-2; no reliable D call. Germline V CDR1 and CDR2: SNHLY, FYNNEI. V shed 6 bases and J shed 6 bases, with 20 bases lying between them. CDR3 size: 15 residues. CDR3 in amino acids: CASRETFGRSHGYTF. In DNA form, the CDR3 reads TGTGCCAGCAGGGAAACTTTTGGACGTAGCCATGGCTACACCTTC.

The chain carries TRBV27 and TRBJ2-7; D may correspond to TRBD1 or TRBD2 (5 bases each). This CDR3 is 12 amino acids long. V was cut by 9 bases and J by 3 bases, with 12 bases left in between. Per germline, CDR1 MNHEY and CDR2 SMNVEV (reference sequence). Here the CDR3 DNA reads TGTGCCAGGCAACGGGGCTGCTACGAGCAGTACTTC. Residues: CARQRGCYEQYF.

This chain joins TRBV20-1 and TRBJ2-3, with 7 bases that match TRBD1. Germline loops: CDR1 DFQATT, CDR2 SNEGSKA (reference sequence). The CDR3 spans 14 residues. The ends lost 0 bases at V and 6 bases at J; junction bases unmatched: 6. The CDR3, as DNA: TGCAGTGCTAGAGATGTAAGGGGGCTGGATACGCAGTATTTT. Translation: CSARDVRGLDTQYF.

This clonotype was observed a few times. The chain employs TRBV4-1 and TRBJ2-5; D may be TRBD2 (5 bases). V lost 0 bases to trimming and J lost 0 bases, with 8 bases between them. The CDR3 has 15 amino acids. Germline values: CDR1 MGHRA, CDR2 YSYEKL. This CDR3 reads CASSQDWRNQETQYF. The CDR3 nucleotides are TGCGCCAGCAGCCAAGATTGGAGGAACCAAGAGACCCAGTACTTC.

The genes are TRBV6-5 and TRBJ2-1; D is perhaps TRBD1 (5 bases). CDR1 and CDR2 (germline): MNHEY, SVGAGI. The CDR3 loop spans 15 amino acids. Trimming removed 2 bases from V and 3 bases from J, with 11 bases in between. The CDR3: CASSYQGSSYNEQFF. CDR3 nucleotides: TGTGCCAGCAGTTACCAGGGAAGCAGCTACAATGAGCAGTTCTTC.

CDR3 in DNA: TGTGCCAGCAGACCTATTGACGGGTTTTTGGGACCCAGCACAGATACGCAGTATTTT. Encoded protein: CASRPIDGFLGPSTDTQYF. The chain recombines TRBV12-3 or TRBV12-4 with TRBJ2-3; D is possibly TRBD1 or TRBD2 (5 bases each). The CDR3 spans 19 residues. Trimming left V 6 bases short and J 0 bases short, with 25 bases between.

This clonotype occurred many times. The J gene is TRBJ1-1, the V gene TRBV7-2; 11 nucleotides match TRBD1. This CDR3 contains 14 residues. Germline V gene sequence: CDR1 SGHTA, CDR2 FQGNSA. V dropped 4 bases and J dropped 5; count of bases not matched to a gene: 3. CDR3 region: CASSYRDRGTEAFF. CDR3 in DNA: TGTGCCAGCAGCTACCGGGACAGGGGGACTGAAGCTTTCTTT.

V gene TRBV7-8 combines with J gene TRBJ2-5, with 9 bases lining up with TRBD2. Germline lookup yields CDR1 SGHVS and CDR2 FQNEAQ. CDR3 length: 16 amino acids. The V and J ends lost 3 bases and 0 bases, in that order; junction bases with no gene match: 5. CDR3 nucleotides: TGTGCCAGCAGCTTCCTAGCGGGGTCGTACCAAGAGACCCAGTACTTC. It codes for CASSFLAGSYQETQYF.

This rearrangement joins TRBV7-2 to TRBJ1-2; 7 bases are shared with TRBD1. V shed 2 bases and J 3 bases; nucleotides not matched to a gene: 6. The CDR3 length is 15 residues. CDR1 and CDR2 (germline): SGHTA, FQGNSA. This CDR3 reads CASSLFAGGYYGYTF. The CDR3 coding sequence is TGTGCCAGCAGCTTATTTGCAGGGGGTTACTATGGCTACACCTTC.

This clonotype appeared a few times. The CDR3 region has the DNA TGTGCCAGTAGTAATTCCGGGGCAGACGGTTTGGATGAGCAGTTCTTC. Encoded protein: CASSNSGADGLDEQFF. The V gene is TRBV19, the J gene TRBJ2-1; D may be TRBD1 or TRBD2 (5 bases each). Germline values: CDR1 LNHDA, CDR2 SQIVND (reference sequence). There are 16 residues in the CDR3. The V gene lost 4 bases and the J gene lost 8 bases, with 21 bases spanning the gap.

J is TRBJ1-6 and V is TRBV7-1; D not resolved. TRBV7-1 is sorted into the ORF group, with uncertain function. The V end was cut by 5 bases, the J end by 13 bases, with 18 bases between. The CDR3 is 14 amino acids. CDR3 nucleotide sequence: TGTGCCAGCAGCGAAGACGGAGGAATTCACCCCCTCCACTTT. As protein: CASSEDGGIHPLHF.

This clonotype was detected a few times. V usage is TRBV4-1 and J usage is TRBJ1-4; the D is unclear. V lost 4 bases and J 11 bases, leaving 14 bases between the germline ends. This CDR3 is built from 13 residues. The germline gives CDR1 MGHRA, CDR2 YSYEKL. CDR3 in DNA: TGCGCCAGCAGCCGCTTAAGTGGCGGTAAACTGTTTTTT. It yields the protein CASSRLSGGKLFF.

J is TRBJ2-1 and V is TRBV12-3 or TRBV12-4; 7 bases line up with TRBD2. This CDR3 is built from 16 residues. With 5 bases clipped from V and 2 bases from J, the junction kept 9 bases outside the gene matches. The CDR3 DNA reads as TGTGCCAGCAGTCCCGTAGGAGCGGGGCCCTACAATGAGCAGTTCTTC. It specifies CASSPVGAGPYNEQFF.

V and J are TRBV5-4 and TRBJ2-5, with 16 bases matching TRBD2. Germline V gene lookup returns CDR1 SGHNT and CDR2 YYREEE (reference sequence). Trimming took 5 bases from V and 3 from J; bases not matched to a gene: 4. The CDR3 has 16 amino acids. The DNA for the CDR3 is TGTGCCAGCAGGCGGGGGACTAGCGGGGGGGAAGAGACCCAGTACTTC. Amino acids: CASRRGTSGGEETQYF. Full variable domain (missing parts from reference TRBV5-4 and TRBJ2-5): ETGVTQSPTHLIKTRGQQVTLRCSSQSGHNTVSWYQQALGQGPQFIFQYYREEENGRGNFPPRFSGLQFPNYSSELNVNALELDDSALYLCASRRGTSGGEETQYFGPGTRLLVL.

The V call is TRBV7-2, the J call TRBJ2-3; a possible D gene is TRBD2 (5 bases). V lost 4 bases and J 4 bases, leaving 15 bases between the germline ends. The CDR3 has 15 amino acids. CDR1 is SGHTA, CDR2 FQGNSA, per germline. CDR3 in amino acids: CASSSSPAGADTQYF. The CDR3 region has the DNA TGTGCCAGCAGCTCTAGCCCCGCGGGCGCAGATACGCAGTATTTT.

The CDR3 reads CASSFMDGSNYGYTF. CDR3 in DNA: TGTGCCAGCAGCTTTATGGACGGAAGCAACTATGGCTACACCTTC. The chain uses TRBV7-4 and TRBJ1-2; the D is unclear. V was trimmed by 3 bases and J by 2 bases, leaving 13 bases between them. CDR1 and CDR2 from the germline V gene are SGHVT and SQSDAQ. The CDR3 sequence is 15 residues long.

J is TRBJ2-1 and V is TRBV12-3 or TRBV12-4, with D hard to call. The CDR3 consists of 14 residues. The germline V and J ends were trimmed by 7 bases and 7 bases, with 17 bases remaining between them. The CDR3 bases are TGTGCCAGCACCCTATCCCGGCATGGGAATGAGCAGTTCTTC. As protein: CASTLSRHGNEQFF.

J is TRBJ2-7 and V is TRBV2, with 7 bases identical to TRBD1. The V segment lost 3 bases and the J segment 3 bases; nucleotides outside the gene matches: 8. The CDR3 has 15 residues. The V gene's germline CDR1 is SNHLY and CDR2 FYNNEI. The CDR3 is CASSEGQNIYYEQYF. The CDR3 DNA is TGTGCCAGCAGTGAGGGACAGAACATATACTACGAGCAGTACTTC.

This clonotype was found a few times. CDR3 region: CASSPRDRGDSYEQYF. The DNA of the CDR3 is TGTGCCAGCAGCCCCCGGGACAGGGGGGATTCCTACGAGCAGTACTTC. V and J are TRBV7-9 and TRBJ2-7, with 11 bases fitting TRBD1. J was trimmed by 1 base and V by 5 bases; bases with no gene match: 7. The CDR3 is 16 residues long. Germline CDR1 is SEHNR and CDR2 is FQNEAQ (reference sequence).

The chain carries TRBV19 and TRBJ2-2, with D hard to call. V was shortened by 4 bases and J by 2 bases, with 5 bases between the two germline ends. The CDR3 is made up of 13 amino acids. Germline CDR1 reads LNHDA; CDR2 reads SQIVND (reference sequence). The CDR3 protein is CASSTLNTGELFF. The CDR3, as DNA: TGTGCCAGTAGTACACTTAACACCGGGGAGCTGTTTTTT.

The chain is built from TRBV20-1 and TRBJ2-7, with unresolved D. Trimming cost V 6 bases and J 5 bases, with 20 bases left between them. Germline lookup yields CDR1 DFQATT and CDR2 SNEGSKA (reference sequence). This CDR3 is built from 14 residues. Here the CDR3 reads CSAQRPSQSNEQYF. In nucleotides, the CDR3 is TGCAGTGCCCAGAGGCCTTCCCAGTCTAACGAGCAGTACTTC.

The chain uses TRBV11-3 and TRBJ2-7; D is ambiguous. This CDR3 has 13 residues. With 1 base removed from V and 5 bases from J, the gap between germline ends came to 9 bases. CDR1 is SGHNT, CDR2 YENEEA, per germline. Here the CDR3 DNA reads TGTGCCAGCAGCTTAGTTGTCGTTCACGAGCAGTACTTC. It yields the protein CASSLVVVHEQYF.

The rearrangement joins TRBV28 to TRBJ1-1; no clear D gene. Trimming left V 6 bases short and J 3 bases short, with 14 bases between. The CDR3 loop spans 14 amino acids. In germline, CDR1 is MDHEN, CDR2 SYDVKM. The CDR3 DNA reads as TGTGCCAGCAGGTCCCCGGGCGCAGACACTGAAGCTTTCTTT. Residues: CASRSPGADTEAFF.

V usage is TRBV2 and J usage is TRBJ2-5; D ambiguous. Looked up from germline, CDR1 is SNHLY and CDR2 is FYNNEI. V lost 3 bases and J lost 3, with 8 bases in between. The CDR3 is 13 residues long. The CDR3: CASSDDRKETQYF. Here the CDR3 DNA reads TGTGCCAGCAGTGATGACCGAAAAGAGACCCAGTACTTC.

The CDR3 DNA reads TGTGCCAGCTCACCTTCCCCACGGAATGAGCAGTTCTTC. Translated, it gives CASSPSPRNEQFF. The genes are TRBV18 and TRBJ2-1; D unresolved. CDR1 KGHSH and CDR2 LQKENI come from the germline V gene. This CDR3 has 13 amino acids. The V and J ends lost 3 bases and 7 bases respectively, with 10 bases between them.

The sample holds a few counts of this clonotype. The chain employs TRBV2 and TRBJ1-2; D call uncertain. This CDR3 spans 12 amino acids. Looked up from germline, CDR1 is SNHLY and CDR2 is FYNNEI. V lost 3 bases to trimming and J lost 8 bases, with 10 bases between them. The CDR3 region has the DNA TGTGCCAGCAGTGATTGGCAGAGGGGCTACACCTTC. It yields the protein CASSDWQRGYTF.

This clonotype was seen repeatedly, ten times or more. The CDR3 coding sequence is TGTGCCAGCAGCCGACGCCGTTCAGGGACTGTCTCCTACAATGAGCAGTTCTTC. It encodes CASSRRRSGTVSYNEQFF. The gene calls are TRBV7-2 and TRBJ2-1; perhaps TRBD2 as D (6 bases). This CDR3 comprises 18 residues. Germline V gene sequence: CDR1 SGHTA, CDR2 FQGNSA. V gave up 5 bases and J gave up 0 bases, with 20 bases separating them. Supplemented by reference TRBV7-2 and TRBJ2-1, the full variable domain reads GAGVSQSPSNKVTEKGKDVELRCDPISGHTALYWYRQSLGQGLEFLIYFQGNSAPDKSGLPSDRFSAERTGGSVSTLTIQRTQQEDSAVYLCASSRRRSGTVSYNEQFFGPGTRLTVL.

To note about this clonotype: The germline gene is not matched at one end of the junction; a read error may be the cause. The chain carries TRBV27 and TRBJ1-2, with a tentative D call TRBD1 (5 bases). Germline CDR1 and CDR2: MNHEY and SMNVEV (reference sequence). The CDR3 has 15 amino acids. The CDR3 DNA reads TGTGCCAACAGTCTGGGTTTGGGGGTAAACTATGGCTACACCTTC. Translating it yields CANSLGLGVNYGYTF.

This sequence joins TRBV19 and TRBJ2-5; a possible D gene is TRBD2 (6 bases). The CDR3 is 13 amino acids. V was cut by 6 bases and J by 7 bases, with 15 bases left in between. Per the germline V gene, CDR1 is LNHDA and CDR2 is SQIVND (reference sequence). This chain's CDR3 is CASSPGGLGTQYF. The CDR3 bases are TGTGCCAGTAGCCCCGGAGGGCTGGGGACCCAGTACTTC.

V is TRBV5-6 and J is TRBJ1-2; no clear D. This CDR3 comprises 13 residues. Trimming removed 4 bases from V and 6 bases from J, with 13 bases in between. Germline V gene lookup returns CDR1 SGHDT and CDR2 YYEEEE. CDR3 sequence reads: CASSIRTRNGYTF. The DNA of the CDR3 is TGTGCCAGCAGCATCCGGACGAGGAATGGCTACACCTTC.

The chain carries TRBV29-1 and TRBJ1-1; 7 positions match TRBD1. The ends lost 6 bases at V and 0 bases at J; junction bases unmatched: 4. In germline, CDR1 is SQVTM, CDR2 ANQGSEA. The CDR3 is made up of 13 amino acids. The CDR3 spells CSVQTGLNTEAFF. In DNA, the CDR3 is TGCAGCGTCCAGACAGGGCTGAACACTGAAGCTTTCTTT.